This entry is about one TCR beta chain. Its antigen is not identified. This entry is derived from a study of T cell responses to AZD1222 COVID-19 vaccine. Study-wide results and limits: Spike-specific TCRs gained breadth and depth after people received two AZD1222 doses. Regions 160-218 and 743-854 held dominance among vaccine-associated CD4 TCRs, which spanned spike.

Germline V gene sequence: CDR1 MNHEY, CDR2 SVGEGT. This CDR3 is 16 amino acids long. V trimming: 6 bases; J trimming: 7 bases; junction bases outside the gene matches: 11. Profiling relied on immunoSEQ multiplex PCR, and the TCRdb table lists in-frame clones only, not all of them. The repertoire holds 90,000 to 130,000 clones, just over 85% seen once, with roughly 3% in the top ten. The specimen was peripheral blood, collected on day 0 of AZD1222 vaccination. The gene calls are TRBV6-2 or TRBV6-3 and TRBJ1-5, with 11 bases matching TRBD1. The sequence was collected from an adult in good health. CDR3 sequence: CASSPGQGAGGQPQHF. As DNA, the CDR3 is TGTGCCAGCAGCCCAGGACAGGGGGCGGGCGGACAGCCCCAGCATTTT.